A single T cell receptor (beta chain) is shown here with its context. This sample was taken from a study of blood T cell repertoires in COVID-19. Study overall: T cells, B-cell-depleted T cells, or PBMCs provided the cDNA or gDNA that served as material.

This table comes from immunoSEQ multiplex PCR, and its TCRdb copy is limited to in-frame clones, with some not included. The profile covers 200,000 to 250,000 clones, with approximately 83% appearing a single time and about 1.3% taken by the ten largest. With 0 bases removed from V and 3 bases from J, the gap between germline ends came to 5 bases. Germline loops: CDR1 KGHDR, CDR2 SFDVKD. This CDR3 has 14 residues. The TCR originated in a woman aged 25 to 39 with COVID-19, enrolled during active disease. The chain links TRBV24-1 to TRBJ1-5; no clear D. Material: peripheral blood. CDR3 amino acids: CATSDLSHNQPQHF. CDR3 in DNA: TGTGCCACCAGTGATTTGTCACACAATCAGCCCCAGCATTTT.